A selection of T cell receptor beta chains follows, all from one sample in a study of Graves' ophthalmopathy and Graves' hyperthyroidism. TCRdb re-analysed the multiplex PCR reads in MiXCR, keeping a single row per CDR3 protein. The table lists about 660,000 distinct CDR3 sequences, more than 40% of them singletons, with 3% to 3.5% in the top ten. The specimen was peripheral blood. Receptors were obtained from an adult man with Graves' ophthalmopathy. CDR3s include the opening cysteine and the closing phenylalanine or tryptophan. D genes are given only for firm matches. Size is stated for part of the rows, as once, few or many counts, or as a class when the clone is expanded.

cdr3_length j_call v_call clone_size d_call cdr3_nt cdr3_aa
15 TRBJ1-1 TRBV4-1 . . TGCGCCAGCAGCCAACCAACAGGGTCCCGGGTCGAAGCTTTCTTT CASSQPTGSRVEAFF
16 TRBJ2-2 TRBV5-1 . TRBD1 TGCGCCAGCAGCCAGGGGGCTGGGGCGAACACCGGGGAGCTGTTTTTT CASSQGAGANTGELFF
15 TRBJ2-7 TRBV24-1 once TRBD1 TGTGCCAGCAGTTATTCCGGGACAGGGACTGTCGAGCAGTACTTC CASSYSGTGTVEQYF
14 TRBJ2-5 TRBV29-1 . . TGCAGCCCTAGACCTACAGGGATCGGAGAGACCCAGTACTTC CSPRPTGIGETQYF
14 TRBJ1-2 TRBV19 once . TGTGCCAGTAGTATCGCGGGCTCCTACGAGAGCTACACCTTC CASSIAGSYESYTF
12 TRBJ1-2 TRBV29-1 many . TGCAGCGTTTCCGGGTCCCTCTATGGCTACACCTTC CSVSGSLYGYTF
14 TRBJ2-5 TRBV29-1 . TRBD2 TGCAGCGTTGGAGTTTTGGCGGGAGCTGAGACCCAGTACTTC CSVGVLAGAETQYF
16 TRBJ1-2 TRBV12-3/TRBV12-4 . TRBD1 TGTGCCAGCAGTTTGGGGCAGGGGGCAACTAACTATGGCTACACCTTC CASSLGQGATNYGYTF
14 TRBJ2-2 TRBV11-1 . . TGTGCCAGCAGCCCTCGACTAGAGCCCGGGGAGCTGTTTTTT CASSPRLEPGELFF
17 TRBJ1-2 TRBV12-3/TRBV12-4 many . TGTGCCAGCAGTTCCCTAGGCGGGGGCCAAGCTAACTATGGCTACACCTTC CASSSLGGGQANYGYTF
17 TRBJ2-6 TRBV15 . . TGTGCCACCAGCCAAGACCCGGTAGCCTCTGGGGCCAACGTCCTGACTTTC CATSQDPVASGANVLTF
16 TRBJ2-6 TRBV29-1 many . TGCAGCGTTGAGACTATGGGTAGGGCCGGGGCCAACGTCCTGACTTTC CSVETMGRAGANVLTF
13 TRBJ1-2 TRBV11-2 many . TGTGCCAGCAGACTACAGGTTAACTATGGCTACACCTTC CASRLQVNYGYTF
12 TRBJ2-7 TRBV7-9 many . TGTGCCAGCAGCTGGGACGGGGGCGAGCAGTACTTC CASSWDGGEQYF
14 TRBJ1-2 TRBV14 many . TGTGCCAGCGCCTCTACCGACAGTCCCCAGGGCTACACCTTC CASASTDSPQGYTF
17 TRBJ2-6 TRBV19 . TRBD2 TGTGCCAGTACCACGACTAGCGGGGTTACCGGGGCCAACGTCCTGACTTTC CASTTTSGVTGANVLTF
13 TRBJ1-1 TRBV29-1 few . TGCAGCGTTGCTAGGGTAGGGAACACTGAAGCTTTCTTT CSVARVGNTEAFF
15 TRBJ2-7 TRBV20-1 . TRBD2 TGCAGTGCTAGACTATTGGCGGGGGAGTCCTACGAGCAGTACTTC CSARLLAGESYEQYF
9 TRBJ2-5 TRBV2 many . TGTGCCAGCAAAGAGACCCAGTACTTC CASKETQYF
13 TRBJ1-1 TRBV2 many . TGTGCCAGCAGTCGGTTAATAAACACTGAAGCTTTCTTT CASSRLINTEAFF
12 TRBJ1-1 TRBV4-1 many . TGCGCCAGCAGCCAAGCGTGGGCTGAAGCTTTCTTT CASSQAWAEAFF
17 TRBJ2-1 TRBV7-9 . . TGTGCCAGCAGCTTAGCCATTAGCCACGGGGGGCCCAATGAGCAGTTCTTC CASSLAISHGGPNEQFF
13 TRBJ2-5 TRBV20-1 few . TGCAGTGCTAGAGAGGTGTACCAAGAGACCCAGTACTTC CSAREVYQETQYF
15 TRBJ1-5 TRBV12-3/TRBV12-4 . . TGTGCCAGCAGTTTAGTGGGGGCGGCAAATCAGCCCCAGCATTTT CASSLVGAANQPQHF
15 TRBJ1-1 TRBV25-1 many . TGTGCCAGCAGTCGGGGGGCCCGCGGGAACACTGAAGCTTTCTTT CASSRGARGNTEAFF
14 TRBJ1-2 TRBV9 . . TGTGCCAGCAGCCCGACGGGACGGAGCTATGGCTACACCTTC CASSPTGRSYGYTF
14 TRBJ1-4 TRBV7-3 . . TGTGCCAGCAGCTTTCGGCTGACAAAGGAAAAACTGTTTTTT CASSFRLTKEKLFF
14 TRBJ2-7 TRBV11-1 . . TGTGCCAGCAGCTTAATAGACACCAAAAACGAGCAGTACTTC CASSLIDTKNEQYF
13 TRBJ1-2 TRBV19 many . TGTGCCAGTAGTAATCAGGTGAACTATGGCTACACCTTC CASSNQVNYGYTF
17 TRBJ2-5 TRBV11-2 many . TGTGCCAGCAGCTTAGCTCAGGTTGGGGGGATACAAGAGACCCAGTACTTC CASSLAQVGGIQETQYF
15 TRBJ1-4 TRBV15 many . TGTGCCACCAGCAGAGTAGGGGGGCCGCCGGAAAAACTGTTTTTT CATSRVGGPPEKLFF
17 TRBJ1-2 TRBV19 . TRBD1 TGTGCCAGTAGTAGAGGCTTATGGGACAGGGCCAACTATGGCTACACCTTC CASSRGLWDRANYGYTF
17 TRBJ2-6 TRBV7-8 . . TGTGCCAGCAGTTTAGATAGGTGGTCCTCTGGGGCCAACGCCCTGACTTTC CASSLDRWSSGANALTF
14 TRBJ1-4 TRBV19 many TRBD1 TGTGCCAGTAGTATGGGGGACAGGACCAAAAAACTGTTTTTT CASSMGDRTKKLFF
14 TRBJ1-1 TRBV10-3 many . TGTGCCAGCAGTGGGGCGGGGTGGAACACTGAAGCTTTCTTT CASSGAGWNTEAFF
12 TRBJ2-2 TRBV5-1 . . TGCGCCAGCAGCCATATTCCCGGGGAGCTGTTTTTT CASSHIPGELFF
15 TRBJ1-2 TRBV20-1 . TRBD1 TGCAGTGCCAGATCAGACAGGGCTAATAACTATGGCTACACCTTC CSARSDRANNYGYTF
13 TRBJ1-4 TRBV14 many . TGTGCCACCTCTTATGGTGCTAATGAAAAACTGTTTTTT CATSYGANEKLFF
17 TRBJ2-5 TRBV6-6 few . TGTGCCAGCAGTTACGGGGGAGCTAGGCGGTTCGAGGAGACCCAGTACTTC CASSYGGARRFEETQYF
13 TRBJ1-5 TRBV6-5 few . TGTGCCAGCAGTTACGGGGGTGGGCAGCCCCAGCATTTT CASSYGGGQPQHF
13 TRBJ1-6 TRBV14 . . TGTGCCAGCAGCCGTCAGGATAATTCACCCCTCCACTTT CASSRQDNSPLHF
16 TRBJ2-7 TRBV20-1 few TRBD2 TGCAGTGCTAGAGATCATGGGGGGGTCACAGGCTACGAGCAGTACTTC CSARDHGGVTGYEQYF
14 TRBJ2-7 TRBV12-3/TRBV12-4 . . TGTGCCAGCAGTCCTCCGATTGGGAACGGCGAGCAGTACTTC CASSPPIGNGEQYF
13 TRBJ1-1 TRBV7-9 many TRBD1 TGTGCCAGCAGAGAAGGGGACAGGGGCCGAGCTTTCTTT CASREGDRGRAFF
14 TRBJ1-1 TRBV29-1 many . TGCAGCGCACACCAGGACGCGATGAACACTGAAGCTTTCTTT CSAHQDAMNTEAFF
12 TRBJ1-3 TRBV9 many . TGTGCCAGCAGCAGGGGAGGAAACACCATATATTTT CASSRGGNTIYF
13 TRBJ1-2 TRBV12-3/TRBV12-4 many TRBD1 TGTGCCAGCAGTTTAACAGGGGGATCTGGCTACACCTTC CASSLTGGSGYTF
16 TRBJ1-1 TRBV6-6 few . TGTGCCAGCAGCCTGGGACCCTATCCGGTAGGCACTGAAGCTTTCTTT CASSLGPYPVGTEAFF
15 TRBJ2-3 TRBV5-1 . . TGCGCCAGCAGCTTGGCAGGGCAGGTCACAGATACGCAGTATTTT CASSLAGQVTDTQYF
16 TRBJ2-2 TRBV7-7 few . TGTGCCAGCAGCTTAGAGATAAGGCTAGGCGCCGGGGAGCTGTTTTTT CASSLEIRLGAGELFF
14 TRBJ1-2 TRBV10-3 few . TGTGCCATCAGTGGCTCCAGGGGACCTTATGGCTACACCTTC CAISGSRGPYGYTF
14 TRBJ2-5 TRBV15 . TRBD2 TGTGCCACCAGGGGAGGGGCAAAACAAGAGACCCAGTACTTC CATRGGAKQETQYF
13 TRBJ1-2 TRBV29-1 many . TGCAGCGTTGAGGCAGGGGAGGACTATGGCTACACCTTC CSVEAGEDYGYTF
15 TRBJ1-5 TRBV7-9 many . TGTGCCAGCAGCCTTCATACAGGGACAAATCAGCCCCAGCATTTT CASSLHTGTNQPQHF
16 TRBJ2-5 TRBV7-9 few TRBD1 TGTGCCAGCAGCTGGAGGCGCCGAACAGGGGGTGAGACCCAGTACTTC CASSWRRRTGGETQYF
15 TRBJ2-5 TRBV12-3/TRBV12-4 many TRBD1 TGTGCCAGCAGACCGGGACAGGGGGTCCAAGAGACCCAGTACTTC CASRPGQGVQETQYF
15 TRBJ2-7 TRBV5-5 . TRBD1 TGTGCCAGCAGCTTGGCCGTACAGGGGGTATACGAGCAGTACTTC CASSLAVQGVYEQYF
20 TRBJ2-6 TRBV10-3 few . TGTGCCAGCGCTGGGGGGGGCGCGCGGCTGAGCACTTCTGGGGCCAACGTCCTGACTTTC CASAGGGARLSTSGANVLTF
16 TRBJ1-6 TRBV6-6 few TRBD1 TGTGCCAGCAGTTACTTATCGGGACAGTATAATTCACCCCTCCACTTT CASSYLSGQYNSPLHF
17 TRBJ2-2 TRBV29-1 . TRBD2 TGCAGCGTTGGGGGGACTAGCGGGAGCACGGGTACCGGGGAGCTGTTTTTT CSVGGTSGSTGTGELFF